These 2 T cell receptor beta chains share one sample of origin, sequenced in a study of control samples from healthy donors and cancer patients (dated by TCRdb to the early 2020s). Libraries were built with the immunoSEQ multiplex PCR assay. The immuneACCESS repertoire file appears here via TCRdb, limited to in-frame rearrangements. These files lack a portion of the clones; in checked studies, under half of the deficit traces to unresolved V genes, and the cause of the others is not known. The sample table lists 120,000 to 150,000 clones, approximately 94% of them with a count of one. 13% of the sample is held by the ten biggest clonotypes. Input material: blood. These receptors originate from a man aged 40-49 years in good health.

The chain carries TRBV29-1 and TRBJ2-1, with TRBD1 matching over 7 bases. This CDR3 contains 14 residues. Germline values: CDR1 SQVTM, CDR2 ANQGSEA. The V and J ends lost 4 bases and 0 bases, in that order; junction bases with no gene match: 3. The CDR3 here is CSVGGTVSYNEQFF. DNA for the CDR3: TGCAGCGTTGGGGGGACAGTCTCCTACAATGAGCAGTTCTTC.

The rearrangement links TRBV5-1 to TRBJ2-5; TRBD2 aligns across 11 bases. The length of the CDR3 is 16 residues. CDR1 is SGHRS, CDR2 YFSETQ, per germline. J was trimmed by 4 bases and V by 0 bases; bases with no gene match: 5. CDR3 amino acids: CASSLGTSGRIETQYF. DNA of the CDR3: TGCGCCAGCAGCTTGGGTACTAGCGGGAGAATAGAGACCCAGTACTTC.